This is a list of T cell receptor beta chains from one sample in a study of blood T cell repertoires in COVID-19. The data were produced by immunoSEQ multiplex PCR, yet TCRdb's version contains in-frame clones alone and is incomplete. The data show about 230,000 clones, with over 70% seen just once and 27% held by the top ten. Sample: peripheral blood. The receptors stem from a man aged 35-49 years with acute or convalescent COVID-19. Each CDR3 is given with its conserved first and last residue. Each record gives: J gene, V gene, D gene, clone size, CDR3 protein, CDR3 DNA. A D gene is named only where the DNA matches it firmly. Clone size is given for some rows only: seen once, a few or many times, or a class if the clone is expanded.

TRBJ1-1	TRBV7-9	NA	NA	CASGQINTEAFF	TGTGCCAGCGGGCAAATTAACACTGAAGCTTTCTTT
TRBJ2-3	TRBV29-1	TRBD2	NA	CSVEASGRISGSTDTQYF	TGCAGCGTTGAGGCTAGCGGGAGAATAAGTGGAAGCACAGATACGCAGTATTTT
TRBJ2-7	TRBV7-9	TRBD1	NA	CASSLGQDEQYF	TGTGCCAGCAGCCTCGGACAGGATGAGCAGTACTTC
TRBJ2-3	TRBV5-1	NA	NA	CASSLGLVSDTQYF	TGCGCCAGCAGCTTGGGACTAGTCTCAGATACGCAGTATTTT
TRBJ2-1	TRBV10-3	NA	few	CAISGSLEYNEQFF	TGTGCCATCAGTGGGTCTCTAGAGTACAATGAGCAGTTCTTC
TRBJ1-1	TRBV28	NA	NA	CASSPEGTEAFF	TGTGCCAGCAGTCCCGAGGGCACTGAAGCTTTCTTT
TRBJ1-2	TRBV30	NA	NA	CAWSPSARHGYTF	TGTGCCTGGAGCCCCTCCGCCAGGCATGGCTACACCTTC
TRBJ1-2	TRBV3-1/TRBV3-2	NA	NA	CASSPRAGGHFFYGYTF	TGTGCCAGCAGCCCGAGGGCGGGGGGACACTTCTTCTATGGCTACACCTTC
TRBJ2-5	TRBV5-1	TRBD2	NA	CASRFPGLAGVETQYF	TGCGCCAGCAGATTCCCGGGACTAGCGGGAGTAGAGACCCAGTACTTC
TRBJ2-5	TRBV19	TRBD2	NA	CASSINSGRLETQYF	TGTGCCAGTAGTATCAACAGCGGGAGGCTAGAGACCCAGTACTTC
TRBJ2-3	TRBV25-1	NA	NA	CASSGLRTQYF	TGTGCCAGCAGTGGACTCCGTACGCAGTATTTT
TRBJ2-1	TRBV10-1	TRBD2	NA	CASSDVPSGSLNEQFF	TGCGCCAGCAGTGATGTCCCGAGCGGGAGCTTAAATGAGCAGTTCTTC
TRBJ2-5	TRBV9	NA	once	CASSVSVGAETQYF	TGTGCCAGCAGCGTATCAGTAGGGGCAGAGACCCAGTACTTC
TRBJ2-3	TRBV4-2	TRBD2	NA	CASSHLLPSGSAADTQYF	TGTGCCAGCAGCCACCTCCTTCCTAGCGGGAGCGCCGCAGATACGCAGTATTTT
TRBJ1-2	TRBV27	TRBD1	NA	CASRTGGHGYTF	TGTGCCAGCAGAACAGGGGGCCATGGCTACACCTTC
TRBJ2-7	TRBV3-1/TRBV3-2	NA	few	CASSLTSSGYPHSYEQYF	TGTGCCAGCAGCCTCACTTCCTCAGGGTATCCCCATTCCTACGAGCAGTACTTC
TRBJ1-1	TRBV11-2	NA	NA	CASSPRLTARNTEAFF	TGTGCCAGCAGCCCGAGACTGACAGCGAGGAACACTGAAGCTTTCTTT
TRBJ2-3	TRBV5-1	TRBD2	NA	CASSLGPLTSGRERTDTQYF	TGCGCCAGCAGCTTGGGCCCTTTGACTAGCGGGAGGGAGCGCACAGATACGCAGTATTTT
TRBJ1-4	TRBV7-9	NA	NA	CASSLASGSYEKLFF	TGTGCCAGCAGCTTAGCGAGTGGGAGTTATGAAAAACTGTTTTTT
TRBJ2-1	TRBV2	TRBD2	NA	CASSGGTRMNEQFF	TGTGCCAGCAGTGGAGGGACTAGGATGAATGAGCAGTTCTTC
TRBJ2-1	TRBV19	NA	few	CASSIWRTQGYNEQFF	TGTGCCAGTAGTATATGGCGGACTCAAGGCTACAATGAGCAGTTCTTC
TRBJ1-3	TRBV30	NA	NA	CAWSSVLSGNTIYF	TGTGCCTGGAGTTCGGTCCTCTCTGGAAACACCATATATTTT
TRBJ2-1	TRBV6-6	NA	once	CASSQFRPGSSYNEQFF	TGTGCCAGCAGTCAATTCCGCCCCGGGAGCTCCTACAATGAGCAGTTCTTC
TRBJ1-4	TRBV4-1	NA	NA	CASSHSGGSREKLFF	TGCGCCAGCAGCCATAGTGGGGGGAGTCGAGAAAAACTGTTTTTT
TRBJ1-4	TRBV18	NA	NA	CASSPSDGGRGNVEKLFF	TGTGCCAGCTCACCATCGGACGGGGGACGGGGCAACGTAGAAAAACTGTTTTTT
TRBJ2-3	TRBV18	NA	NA	CASSPLTGSSTDTQYF	TGTGCCAGCTCACCATTAACAGGATCAAGCACAGATACGCAGTATTTT
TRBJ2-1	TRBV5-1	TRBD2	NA	CASSLAGLAGLGQFF	TGCGCCAGCAGCTTGGCTGGGCTAGCGGGCCTAGGGCAGTTCTTC
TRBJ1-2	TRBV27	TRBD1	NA	CASGDRAPDNYGYTF	TGTGCCAGCGGGGACAGGGCACCCGATAACTATGGCTACACCTTC
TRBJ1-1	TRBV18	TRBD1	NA	CASSPQGAGSTEAFF	TGTGCCAGCTCACCACAGGGGGCAGGGAGCACTGAAGCTTTCTTT
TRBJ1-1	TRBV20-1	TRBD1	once	CSASGDSLNTEAFF	TGCAGTGCTAGTGGGGACAGCTTGAACACTGAAGCTTTCTTT
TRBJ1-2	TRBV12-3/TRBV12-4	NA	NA	CASSQNRVDGYTF	TGTGCCAGCAGCCAGAACAGGGTCGACGGCTACACCTTC
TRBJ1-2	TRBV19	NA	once	CASSPGQVRYGYTF	TGTGCCAGTAGTCCAGGACAAGTACGCTACGGCTACACCTTC
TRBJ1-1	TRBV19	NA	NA	CASRDSGGSTEAFF	TGTGCCAGCCGGGACTCGGGCGGGAGCACTGAAGCTTTCTTT
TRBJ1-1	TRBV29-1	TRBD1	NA	CSATLDRPNEAFF	TGCAGCGCGACTTTGGACAGGCCGAATGAAGCTTTCTTT
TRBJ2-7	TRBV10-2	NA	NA	CASSEGREIYEQYF	TGCGCCAGCAGTGAAGGCAGGGAAATCTACGAGCAGTACTTC
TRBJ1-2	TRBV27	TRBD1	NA	CASQDRRGSRYTF	TGTGCCAGCCAGGACAGGAGAGGATCGCGCTACACCTTC
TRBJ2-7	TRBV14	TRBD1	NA	CASSHGQGSPSYEQYF	TGTGCCAGCAGCCACGGACAGGGATCCCCCTCCTACGAGCAGTACTTC
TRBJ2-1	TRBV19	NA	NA	CASSTVNEQFF	TGTGCCAGTAGTACAGTCAATGAGCAGTTCTTC
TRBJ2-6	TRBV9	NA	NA	CASSGASGSGANVLTF	TGTGCCAGCAGCGGAGCGTCGGGCTCTGGGGCCAACGTCCTGACTTTC
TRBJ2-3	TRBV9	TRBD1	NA	CASSAGQAFTDTQYF	TGTGCCAGCAGCGCCGGACAGGCTTTCACAGATACGCAGTATTTT
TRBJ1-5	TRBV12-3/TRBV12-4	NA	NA	CASSIQGNQPQHF	TGTGCCAGCTCGATCCAGGGGAATCAGCCCCAGCATTTT
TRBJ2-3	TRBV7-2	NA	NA	CASSSIPGLGYTQYF	TGTGCCAGCAGCTCGATTCCGGGACTGGGGTATACGCAGTATTTT
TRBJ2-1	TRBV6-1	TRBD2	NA	CASSEAGAPYNEQFF	TGTGCCAGCAGTGAGGCGGGAGCCCCCTACAATGAGCAGTTCTTC
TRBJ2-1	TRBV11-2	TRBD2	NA	CATGTSGNAEQFF	TGTGCCACGGGGACTAGCGGGAATGCTGAGCAGTTCTTC
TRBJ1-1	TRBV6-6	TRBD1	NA	CASSLTSPSGTGWTEAFF	TGTGCCAGCAGTCTTACCTCCCCCTCCGGGACAGGGTGGACTGAAGCTTTCTTT
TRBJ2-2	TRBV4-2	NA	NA	CASSQVSGTGELFF	TGTGCCAGCAGCCAAGTCTCGGGCACCGGGGAGCTGTTTTTT
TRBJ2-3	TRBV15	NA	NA	CATSSRRGRTDTQYF	TGTGCCACCAGCAGTAGAAGGGGCCGCACAGATACGCAGTATTTT
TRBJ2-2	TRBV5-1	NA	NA	CASSYSLSQRDTGELFF	TGCGCCAGCAGCTACTCCTTATCCCAGAGGGACACCGGGGAGCTGTTTTTT
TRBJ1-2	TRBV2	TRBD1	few	CASDQGQGFGYTF	TGTGCCAGCGATCAGGGACAGGGTTTTGGCTACACCTTC
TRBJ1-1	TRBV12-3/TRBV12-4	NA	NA	CASRDSTATEAFF	TGTGCCAGCAGGGACAGTACCGCCACTGAAGCTTTCTTT